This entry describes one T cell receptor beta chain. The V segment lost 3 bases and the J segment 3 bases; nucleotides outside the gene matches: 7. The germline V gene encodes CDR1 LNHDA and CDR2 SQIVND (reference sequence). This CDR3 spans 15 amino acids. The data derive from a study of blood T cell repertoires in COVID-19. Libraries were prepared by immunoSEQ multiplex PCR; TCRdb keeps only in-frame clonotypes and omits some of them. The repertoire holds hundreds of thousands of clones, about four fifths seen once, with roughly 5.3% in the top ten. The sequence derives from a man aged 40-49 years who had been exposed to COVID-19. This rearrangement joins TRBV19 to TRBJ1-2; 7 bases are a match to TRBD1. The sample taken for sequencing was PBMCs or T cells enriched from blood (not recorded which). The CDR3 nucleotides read TGTGCCAGTAGTATTCCCGGACAGGTTCACTATGGCTACACCTTC. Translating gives CASSIPGQVHYGYTF.